This TCR beta chain was sequenced for a study of blood T cells in healthy people across ages. Points from the study as a whole: Age brought a roughly linear fall in TCR beta diversity measured per million T cells. Whereas aged donors had fewer naive CD4+ cells, long-lived donors had more of them and higher diversity. Nothing was known about donor CMV status, and this possibly confounded expanded clonotype changes.

In the case of this clonotype: Its antigen is unidentified.

The use of a sample-barcoded 5' primer and a J-beta primer mix characterized a second PCR of roughly 6 to 11 cycles. MiXCR was run by TCRdb on the 5' RACE reads, yielding one entry per CDR3 protein. The repertoire holds approximately 1.5 million distinct CDR3 sequences, with about 31% as singletons. Germline CDR1 and CDR2: KGHDR and SFDVKD. J gave up 1 base and V 3 bases, and 5 bases lay outside the gene matches. The CDR3 is 15 residues long. Russia was home to the donors, healthy Caucasian individuals aged about 6 to 90. Input material: blood. V and J are TRBV24-1 and TRBJ2-7, with 7 bases identical to TRBD1. The TCR originated in a woman aged 25 to 39 in good health. The CDR3 bases are TGTGCCACCAGTGATACCACAGGGGCATCCTACGAGCAGTACTTC. Its translation is CATSDTTGASYEQYF.